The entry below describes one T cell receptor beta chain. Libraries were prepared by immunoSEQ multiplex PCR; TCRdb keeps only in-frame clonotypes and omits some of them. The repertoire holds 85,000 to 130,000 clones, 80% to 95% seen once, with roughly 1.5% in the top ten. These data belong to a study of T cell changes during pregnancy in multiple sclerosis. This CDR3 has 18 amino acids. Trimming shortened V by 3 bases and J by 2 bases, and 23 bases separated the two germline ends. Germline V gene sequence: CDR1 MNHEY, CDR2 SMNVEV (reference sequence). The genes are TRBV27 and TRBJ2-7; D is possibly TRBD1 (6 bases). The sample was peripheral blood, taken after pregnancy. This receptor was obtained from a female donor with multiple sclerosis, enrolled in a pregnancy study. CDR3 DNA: TGTGCCAGCAGTTTCTCTAGACCCCGACAGGCCGCCCCCTACGAGCAGTACTTC. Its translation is CASSFSRPRQAAPYEQYF.